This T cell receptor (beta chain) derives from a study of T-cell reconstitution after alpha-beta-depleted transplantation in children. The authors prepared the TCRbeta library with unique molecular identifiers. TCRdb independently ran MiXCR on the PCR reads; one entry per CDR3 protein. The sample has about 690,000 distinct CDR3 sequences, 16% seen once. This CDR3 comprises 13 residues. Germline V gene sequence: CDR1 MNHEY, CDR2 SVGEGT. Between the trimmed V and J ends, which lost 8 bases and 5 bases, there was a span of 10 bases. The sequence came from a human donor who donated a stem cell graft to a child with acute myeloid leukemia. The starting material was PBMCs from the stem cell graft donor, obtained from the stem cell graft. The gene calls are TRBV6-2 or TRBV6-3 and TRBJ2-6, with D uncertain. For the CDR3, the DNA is TGTGCCAGCCTATCGGTCTGGGCCAACGTCCTGACTTTC. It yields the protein CASLSVWANVLTF.